These T cell receptor beta chains were read from a single sample in a study of radiotherapy plus CTLA-4 blockade in lung cancer. Produced via immunoSEQ multiplex PCR; TCRdb's table is partial and in-frame only. The sample records around 20,000 clones, about 83% being singletons. The starting material was peripheral blood, obtained from a patient treated with radiotherapy plus ipilimumab. Every receptor here comes from a human donor with non-small cell lung cancer whose response to radiotherapy plus ipilimumab could not be evaluated. CDR3s include the opening cysteine and the closing phenylalanine or tryptophan. The D gene is left open where the match is weak. The size entry is marked missing in some rows and otherwise reads once, few, many or a size class.

V	J	size	D	CDR3	DNA
TRBV28	TRBJ1-1	-	-	CASSRPGAMNTEAFF	TGTGCCTCCAGCAGGCCAGGGGCGATGAACACTGAAGCTTTCTTT
TRBV5-1	TRBJ2-1	-	-	CASSLFAGRSYNEQFF	TGCGCCAGCAGCTTGTTCGCGGGACGATCCTACAATGAGCAGTTCTTC
TRBV6-1	TRBJ1-5	once	TRBD1	CASSFTGGSNQPQHF	TGTGCCAGCAGTTTTACAGGGGGCAGCAATCAGCCCCAGCATTTT
TRBV28	TRBJ1-1	-	TRBD1	CASSRQGRNTEAFF	TGTGCCAGCAGTCGACAGGGGAGGAACACTGAAGCTTTCTTT
TRBV7-3	TRBJ2-1	-	-	CASSPSGTYNEQFF	TGTGCCAGCAGCCCGAGCGGGACATACAATGAGCAGTTCTTC
TRBV19	TRBJ1-1	-	-	CASSWGRNTEAFF	TGTGCCAGTAGTTGGGGGCGAAACACTGAAGCTTTCTTT
TRBV10-3	TRBJ2-3	once	TRBD2	CAISDGSGGGDTQYF	TGTGCCATCAGCGACGGAAGCGGGGGCGGAGATACGCAGTATTTT
TRBV5-1	TRBJ1-1	-	-	CASSRMTGNTEAFF	TGCGCCAGCAGCCGGATGACAGGTAACACTGAAGCTTTCTTT
TRBV4-2	TRBJ2-3	-	TRBD2	CASSPIGASGSIGDTQYF	TGTGCCAGCAGCCCGATCGGGGCTAGCGGGAGTATTGGAGATACGCAGTATTTT
TRBV9	TRBJ1-2	-	-	CASSDPQGSTRSNYGYTF	TGTGCCAGCAGTGACCCACAGGGAAGTACTCGTTCTAACTATGGCTACACCTTC
TRBV6-1	TRBJ2-7	-	-	CASHPQAQTYEQYF	TGTGCCAGCCACCCACAGGCGCAGACCTACGAGCAGTACTTC
TRBV14	TRBJ2-7	-	-	CASSQARQASYEQYF	TGTGCCAGCAGCCAAGCACGACAGGCCTCCTACGAGCAGTACTTC
TRBV14	TRBJ2-6	-	-	CASSRLGPIAPSGANVLTF	TGTGCCAGCAGCCGTCTAGGCCCAATCGCCCCCTCTGGGGCCAACGTCCTGACTTTC
TRBV28	TRBJ2-7	-	TRBD2	CASSRTSLPFYEQYF	TGTGCCAGCAGTCGGACTAGCCTTCCCTTCTACGAGCAGTACTTC
TRBV5-4	TRBJ2-5	-	-	CASSLKRRAQETQYF	TGTGCCAGCAGCTTGAAGCGCAGGGCGCAAGAGACCCAGTACTTC
TRBV5-1	TRBJ1-1	-	-	CASSSDMMNTEAFF	TGCGCCAGCAGCTCGGACATGATGAACACTGAAGCTTTCTTT
TRBV10-1	TRBJ1-3	-	TRBD1	CASSARGTSGNTIYF	TGCGCCAGCAGTGCCAGGGGGACGTCTGGAAACACCATATATTTT
TRBV7-2	TRBJ2-5	once	TRBD1	CASSPDRGGETQYF	TGTGCCAGCAGTCCGGACAGGGGAGGAGAGACCCAGTACTTC